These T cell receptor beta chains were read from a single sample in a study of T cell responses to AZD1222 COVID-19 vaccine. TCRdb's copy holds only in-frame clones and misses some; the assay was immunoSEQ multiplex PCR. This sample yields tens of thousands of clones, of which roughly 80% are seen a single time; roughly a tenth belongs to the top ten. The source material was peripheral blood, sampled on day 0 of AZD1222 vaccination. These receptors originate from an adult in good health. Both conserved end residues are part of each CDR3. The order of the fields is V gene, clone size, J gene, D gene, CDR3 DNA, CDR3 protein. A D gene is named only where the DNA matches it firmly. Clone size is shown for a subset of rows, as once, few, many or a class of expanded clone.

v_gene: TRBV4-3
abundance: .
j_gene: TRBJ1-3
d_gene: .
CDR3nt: TGCGCCAGCAGCCAAGATCGGACATCATCAAACACCATATATTTT
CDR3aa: CASSQDRTSSNTIYF

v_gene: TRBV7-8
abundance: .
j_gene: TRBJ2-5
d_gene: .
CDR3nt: TGTGCCAGCAGCTTCCAGCGCGGGGAGACCCAGTACTTC
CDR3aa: CASSFQRGETQYF

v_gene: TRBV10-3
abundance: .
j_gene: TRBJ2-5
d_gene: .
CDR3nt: TGTGCCATCAGGGCAGGGGCGGCGGCACAAGAGACCCAGTACTTC
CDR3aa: CAIRAGAAAQETQYF

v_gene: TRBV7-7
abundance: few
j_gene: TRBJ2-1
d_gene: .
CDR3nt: TGTGCCAGCAGCTTAGCTCAGGGGATTGAGCAGTTCTTC
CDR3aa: CASSLAQGIEQFF

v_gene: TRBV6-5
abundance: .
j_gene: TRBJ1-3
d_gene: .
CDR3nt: TGTGCCGGCAGACTGGGGGGATCTGGAAACACCATATATTTT
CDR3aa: CAGRLGGSGNTIYF

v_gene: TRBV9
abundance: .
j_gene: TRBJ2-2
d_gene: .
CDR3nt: TGTGCCAGCAGCGGTGGACAGAACACCGGGGAGCTGTTTTTT
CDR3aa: CASSGGQNTGELFF

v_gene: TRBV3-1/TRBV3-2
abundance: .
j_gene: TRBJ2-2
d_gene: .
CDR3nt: TGTGCCAGCAGCCAGGCGCAGGGGTTCGGCACCGGGGAGCTGTTTTTT
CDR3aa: CASSQAQGFGTGELFF

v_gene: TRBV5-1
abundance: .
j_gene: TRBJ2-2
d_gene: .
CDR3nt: TGCGCCAGCAGCTCCAAAGATGGCGGGGAGCTGTTTTTT
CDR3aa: CASSSKDGGELFF

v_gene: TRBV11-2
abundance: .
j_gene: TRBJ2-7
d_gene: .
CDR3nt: TGTGCCAGCAGCTTAGATCGTGGTAGCTACGAGCAGTACTTC
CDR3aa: CASSLDRGSYEQYF

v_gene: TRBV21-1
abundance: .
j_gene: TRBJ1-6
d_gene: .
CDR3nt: TGTGCCAGCAGCCGTCACAGGGATGGTTCACCCCTCCACTTT
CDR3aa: CASSRHRDGSPLHF

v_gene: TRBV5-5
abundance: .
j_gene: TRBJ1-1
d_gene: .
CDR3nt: TGTGCCAGCAGCTTGGCGGGATTCACTGAAGCTTTCTTT
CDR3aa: CASSLAGFTEAFF

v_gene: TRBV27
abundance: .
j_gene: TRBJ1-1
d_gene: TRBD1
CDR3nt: TGTGCCAGCAGAACCCCGGGACAGGGTTATGGCACTGAAGCTTTCTTT
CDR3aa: CASRTPGQGYGTEAFF

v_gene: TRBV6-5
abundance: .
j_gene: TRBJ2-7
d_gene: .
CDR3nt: TGTGCCAGCAGTTACTCCGGGACTTTTTCCTACGAGCAGTACTTC
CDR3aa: CASSYSGTFSYEQYF

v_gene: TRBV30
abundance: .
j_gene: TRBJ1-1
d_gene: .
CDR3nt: TGTGCCTGGACAGGACGGGGGGGAACTGAAGCTTTCTTT
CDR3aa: CAWTGRGGTEAFF

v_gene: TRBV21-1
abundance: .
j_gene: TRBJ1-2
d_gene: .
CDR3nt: TGTGCCAGCAGCTGGCGGGCAGGCCGGTATGGCTACACCTTC
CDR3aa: CASSWRAGRYGYTF

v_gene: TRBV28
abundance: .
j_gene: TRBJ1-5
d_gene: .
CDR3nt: TGTGCCAGCAGTTTCCGAGGAGCTCAGCCCCAGCATTTT
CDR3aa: CASSFRGAQPQHF

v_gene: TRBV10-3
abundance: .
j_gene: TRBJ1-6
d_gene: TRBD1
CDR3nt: TGTGCCATCAGTTCTGACAGGGAAAATTCACCCCTCCACTTT
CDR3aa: CAISSDRENSPLHF

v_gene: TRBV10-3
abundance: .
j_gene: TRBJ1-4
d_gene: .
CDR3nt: TGTGCCATCAGTGATCACTCAGCTAATGAAAAACTGTTTTTT
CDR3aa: CAISDHSANEKLFF

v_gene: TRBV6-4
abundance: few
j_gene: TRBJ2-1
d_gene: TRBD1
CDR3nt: TGTGCCAGCAGTCTGGGACAGGGGGCTGGTAATGAGCAGTTCTTC
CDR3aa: CASSLGQGAGNEQFF

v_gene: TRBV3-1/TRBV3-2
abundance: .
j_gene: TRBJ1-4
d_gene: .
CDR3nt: TGTGCCAGCAGCCAAGTCCACAGCCCAACTAATGAAAAACTGTTTTTT
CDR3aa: CASSQVHSPTNEKLFF

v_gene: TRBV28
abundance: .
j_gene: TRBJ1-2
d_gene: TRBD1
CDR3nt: TGTGCCAGCAGTTTAAACCGGGACAGGGATGGCTACACCTTC
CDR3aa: CASSLNRDRDGYTF

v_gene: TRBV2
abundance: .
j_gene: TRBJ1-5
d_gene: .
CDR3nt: TGTGCCAGCAGCCCTACCGATCAGCCCCAGCATTTT
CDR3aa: CASSPTDQPQHF

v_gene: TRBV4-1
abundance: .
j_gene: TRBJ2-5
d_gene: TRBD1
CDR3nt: TGCGCCAGCAGCCAAGGGACCGGGACAGGGTCAGAGACCCAGTACTTC
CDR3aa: CASSQGTGTGSETQYF

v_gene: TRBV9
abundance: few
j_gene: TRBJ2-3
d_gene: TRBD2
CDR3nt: TGTGCCAGCAGCGGCGGGACTAGCGGGGGAGATACGCAGTATTTT
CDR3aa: CASSGGTSGGDTQYF

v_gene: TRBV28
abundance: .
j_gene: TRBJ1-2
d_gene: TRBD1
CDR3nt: TGTGCCAGCAGCCTCGGTTTGTCAGGGGGCTTGGGTGGCTACACCTTC
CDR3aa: CASSLGLSGGLGGYTF

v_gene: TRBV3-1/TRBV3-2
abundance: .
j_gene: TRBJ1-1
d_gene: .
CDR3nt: TGTGCCAGCACCCAGGGCAGCACTGAAGCTTTCTTT
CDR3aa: CASTQGSTEAFF

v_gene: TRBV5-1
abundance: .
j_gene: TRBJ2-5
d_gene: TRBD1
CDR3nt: TGCGCCAGCAGCCTCGGACAGGGCGGGTACAAAGAGACCCAGTACTTC
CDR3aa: CASSLGQGGYKETQYF

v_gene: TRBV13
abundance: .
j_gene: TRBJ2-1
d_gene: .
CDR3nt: TGTGCCAGCAGATCCCTAAACTCCTACAATGAGCAGTTCTTC
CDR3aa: CASRSLNSYNEQFF

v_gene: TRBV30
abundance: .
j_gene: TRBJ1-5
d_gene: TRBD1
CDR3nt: TGTGCCTGGAGCCTCTCACAGGGGACGAAGCCCCAGCATTTT
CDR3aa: CAWSLSQGTKPQHF

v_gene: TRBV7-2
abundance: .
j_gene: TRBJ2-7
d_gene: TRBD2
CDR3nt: TGTGCCAGCAGCGTTAGAGCGGGGGGGGCCTACGAGCAGTACTTC
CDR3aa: CASSVRAGGAYEQYF

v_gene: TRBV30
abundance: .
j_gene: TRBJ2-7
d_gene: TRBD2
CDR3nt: TGTGCCTGGAGTGTACTGACTAGCGGGGGCGAGCAGTACTTC
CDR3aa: CAWSVLTSGGEQYF

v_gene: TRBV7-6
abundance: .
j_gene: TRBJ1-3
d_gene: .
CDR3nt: TGTGCCAGCAGCTTAGTACTCGCCGGACAGTGGAGCTCTGGAAACACCATATATTTT
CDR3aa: CASSLVLAGQWSSGNTIYF

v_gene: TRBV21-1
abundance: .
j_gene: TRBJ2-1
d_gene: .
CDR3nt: TGTGCCAGCAGCAAACAGTCATTTCTAGCGGGAAGGTGTGAGCAGTTCTTC
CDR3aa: CASSKQSFLAGRCEQFF

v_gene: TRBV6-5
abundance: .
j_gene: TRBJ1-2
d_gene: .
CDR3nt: TGTGCCAGCAGTTACTCGACGCAGGGAGCTATTGGCTACACCTTC
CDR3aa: CASSYSTQGAIGYTF

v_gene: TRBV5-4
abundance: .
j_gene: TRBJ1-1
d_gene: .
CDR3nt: TGTGCCAGCAGCACAAGTCCTCGGGGTGGAGCTTTCTTT
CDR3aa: CASSTSPRGGAFF

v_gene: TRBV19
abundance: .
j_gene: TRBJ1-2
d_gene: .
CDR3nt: TGTGCCAGTAGTAAGACAGCAACTAACTATGGCTACACCTTC
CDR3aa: CASSKTATNYGYTF

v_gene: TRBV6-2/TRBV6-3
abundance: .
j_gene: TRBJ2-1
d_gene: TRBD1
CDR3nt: TGTGCCAGCAGTTATGGGACAGCTTTGGATGAGCAGTTCTTC
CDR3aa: CASSYGTALDEQFF

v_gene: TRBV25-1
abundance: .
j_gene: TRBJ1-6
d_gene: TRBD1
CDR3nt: TGTGCCAGCAGTTGGGACAGGGACAATTCACCCCTCCACTTT
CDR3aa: CASSWDRDNSPLHF

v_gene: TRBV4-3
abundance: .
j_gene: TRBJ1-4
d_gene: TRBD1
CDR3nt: TGCGCCAGCAGCCAAGTAGGGGACAGAGATGAAAAACTGTTTTTT
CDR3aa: CASSQVGDRDEKLFF

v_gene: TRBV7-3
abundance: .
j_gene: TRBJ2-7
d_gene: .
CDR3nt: TGTGCCAGCAGCTTAACAGGGCCAGGGTTCGAGCAGTACTTC
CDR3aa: CASSLTGPGFEQYF

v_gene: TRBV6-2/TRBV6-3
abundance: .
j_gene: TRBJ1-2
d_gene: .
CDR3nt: TGTGCCAGCAGCCTGACAAATTCCTATGGCTACACCTTC
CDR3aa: CASSLTNSYGYTF

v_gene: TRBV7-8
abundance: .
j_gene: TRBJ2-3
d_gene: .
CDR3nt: TGTGCCAGCAGCTTCCAAGCGGGCTGGGCCACAGATACGCAGTATTTT
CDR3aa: CASSFQAGWATDTQYF

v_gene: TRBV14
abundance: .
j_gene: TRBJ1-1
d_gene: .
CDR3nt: TGTGCCAGCAGCCCTGGGCAGTCGAACACTGAAGCTTTCTTT
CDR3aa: CASSPGQSNTEAFF

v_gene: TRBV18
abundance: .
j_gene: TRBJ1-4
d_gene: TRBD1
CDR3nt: TGTGCCAGCTCACAGGGACAGTCTAATGAAAAACTGTTTTTT
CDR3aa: CASSQGQSNEKLFF

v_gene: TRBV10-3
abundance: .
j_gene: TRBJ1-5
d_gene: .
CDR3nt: TGTGCCATCAGTGGGGACCTAAATCAGCCCCAGCATTTT
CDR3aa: CAISGDLNQPQHF

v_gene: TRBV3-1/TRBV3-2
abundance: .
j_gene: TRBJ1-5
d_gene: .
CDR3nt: TGTGCCAGCAGCCTGGGGGGTAGCAATCAGCCCCAGCATTTT
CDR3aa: CASSLGGSNQPQHF

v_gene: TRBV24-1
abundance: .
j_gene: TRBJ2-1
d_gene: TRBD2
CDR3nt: TGTGCCACCAGTGCGGTAGCGGGGGGGACGGAGCAGTTCTTC
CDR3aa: CATSAVAGGTEQFF

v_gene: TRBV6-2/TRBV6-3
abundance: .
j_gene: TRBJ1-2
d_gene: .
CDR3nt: TGTGCCAGCAGTTACCTACGGGCTTCAGGAAGCGGCTACACCTTC
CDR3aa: CASSYLRASGSGYTF

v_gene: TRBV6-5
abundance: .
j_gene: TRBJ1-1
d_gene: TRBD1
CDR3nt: TGTGCCAGCAGATGGACAGGGCCCTTTGAAGCTTTCTTT
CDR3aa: CASRWTGPFEAFF

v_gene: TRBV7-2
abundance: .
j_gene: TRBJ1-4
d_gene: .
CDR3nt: TGTGCCAGCAGCTTAGGTTTGGGAGAAGTTGAAAAACTGTTTTTT
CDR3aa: CASSLGLGEVEKLFF

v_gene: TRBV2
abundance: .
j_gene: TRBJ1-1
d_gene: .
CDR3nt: TGTGCCAGCAGTGAGGGGACTGGGAGATCTGAAGCTTTCTTT
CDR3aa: CASSEGTGRSEAFF

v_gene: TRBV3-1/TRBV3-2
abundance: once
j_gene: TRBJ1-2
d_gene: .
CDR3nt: TGTGCCAGCAGCCAGATAGACGGAGGACGCTATGGCTACACCTTC
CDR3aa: CASSQIDGGRYGYTF